The 5 T cell receptor beta chains presented below share a single source sample, sequenced in a study of cytomegalovirus exposure and HLA in healthy donors. Vbeta (60) and Jbeta (13) primers were used in the PCR. Sequencing was performed with immunoSEQ multiplex PCR; in TCRdb, only in-frame clones are kept and a portion is missing. The table lists fewer than 150,000 clones, 80% of them singletons. The sequencing sample was made of PBMCs. Receptor source: a man aged 40-50 years in good health and CMV-seronegative.

The CDR3 nucleotides read TGTGCCAGCAGTGAAGGGGCCCCCACTGAAGCTTTCTTT. It specifies CASSEGAPTEAFF. The rearrangement links TRBV25-1 to TRBJ1-1, with D possibly being TRBD1 (5 bases). V lost 2 bases to trimming and J lost 4 bases, with 8 bases between them. Germline assignment: CDR1 MGHDK and CDR2 SYGVNS. This CDR3 is built from 13 residues. Variable domain in full (rest from reference TRBV25-1 and TRBJ1-1): EADIYQTPRYLVIGTGKKITLECSQTMGHDKMYWYQQDPGMELHLIHYSYGVNSTEKGDLSSESTVSRIRTEHFPLTLESARPSHTSQYLCASSEGAPTEAFFGQGTRLTVV.

The CDR3 DNA is TGTGCCAGCAAGGGGGCAGGGGGCAAAGAGACCCAGTACTTC. Protein sequence: CASKGAGGKETQYF. The gene calls are TRBV2 and TRBJ2-5; TRBD1 matches at 8 bases. Unmatched junction bases numbered 7, after V lost 7 bases and J lost 3 bases. Germline lookup yields CDR1 SNHLY and CDR2 FYNNEI. This CDR3 has 14 amino acids.

This sequence joins TRBV28 and TRBJ2-1; TRBD1 might be the D (6 bases). Germline values: CDR1 MDHEN, CDR2 SYDVKM. The CDR3 length is 12 residues. V lost 7 bases and J lost 7, with 11 bases in between. The CDR3 bases are TGTGCCAGCACCGGCCAGGGGAATGAGCAGTTCTTC. Residues: CASTGQGNEQFF.

The V gene is TRBV19, the J gene TRBJ1-1; D is ambiguous. V lost 3 bases, J lost 0 bases, and 5 bases lay in between. From germline, CDR1 is LNHDA and CDR2 SQIVND (reference sequence). The CDR3 runs to 13 residues. The CDR3 reads CASSILVNTEAFF. CDR3 sequence (DNA): TGTGCCAGTAGTATCCTTGTGAACACTGAAGCTTTCTTT.

The chain joins TRBV30 to TRBJ1-1; 7 bases map to TRBD1. With V trimmed by 3 bases and J by 1 base, 8 bases remained unmatched. The CDR3 extends over 15 amino acids. Germline CDR1 GTSNPN, CDR2 SVGIG (reference sequence). CDR3 sequence: CAWRAIRTGNTEAFF. As DNA, the CDR3 is TGTGCCTGGAGAGCCATAAGGACAGGGAACACTGAAGCTTTCTTT.